The entry that follows covers one TCR beta chain sequence. These data are taken from a study of blood T cell repertoires in COVID-19. At the level of the study: Acute and convalescent COVID-19 samples came from the United States, Italy and Spain. The cDNA or gDNA used as material had been derived from T cells, B-cell-depleted T cells, or PBMCs.

CDR3 length equals 13 residues. Germline lookup yields CDR1 LNHDA and CDR2 SQIVND (reference sequence). Trimming removed 3 bases at V and 1 base at J, with 6 bases between. Per the original methods: By means of reference gene primer amplification, nucleated cell counts were estimated. The data were produced by immunoSEQ multiplex PCR, yet TCRdb's version contains in-frame clones alone and is incomplete. That table gives V, J and clone size, and the DNA gave D and trimming. The sample has about 74,000 clones; around 88% are singletons. This chain links TRBV19 with TRBJ1-1; D is unclear. The receptor was isolated from a woman older than 75 with active or convalescent COVID-19. Source material: peripheral blood. The CDR3, as DNA: TGTGCCAGTAGTATTGACAAGAACACTGAAGCTTTCTTT. This translates into CASSIDKNTEAFF.